The TCR beta chain described here comes from a study of quantifying T cell responses using KT2 cells. Across the study: TCR alpha and beta constant-region primers primed reverse transcription of RNA. Regarding the study as a whole: Very high KT2 spike-in numbers caused saturation in KT2 sequence detection.

This clonotype was counted a few times. Its antigen is still unknown. CDR1 SGHRS and CDR2 YFSETQ come from the germline V gene. CDR3 size: 16 residues. Trimming removed 0 bases from V and 6 bases from J, with 19 bases in between. The cDNA 3' end received a ligated oligonucleotide with a UMI. First-round PCR used three to four cycles and beta primers RC1.1 and RC1.2 covering TRBC1 and TRBC2. A single record per CDR3 protein comes from TCRdb applying MiXCR to the UMI-ligation and nested PCR reads. The table lists 45,000 to 65,000 distinct CDR3 sequences, roughly an eighth of them singletons. Sequenced input: PBMCs spiked with cells of the T cell clone KT2. The V call is TRBV5-1, the J call TRBJ2-7, with D possibly matching TRBD2 (6 bases). The source is a human donor. The CDR3 protein is CASSLVGVPTSAEQYF. CDR3 sequence (DNA): TGCGCCAGCAGCTTGGTAGGCGTCCCGACTAGTGCCGAGCAGTACTTC. The complete variable domain, with remaining parts taken from reference TRBV5-1 and TRBJ2-7, reads KAGVTQTPRYLIKTRGQQVTLSCSPISGHRSVSWYQQTPGQGLQFLFEYFSETQRNKGNFPGRFSGRQFSNSRSEMNVSTLELGDSALYLCASSLVGVPTSAEQYFGPGTRLTVT.